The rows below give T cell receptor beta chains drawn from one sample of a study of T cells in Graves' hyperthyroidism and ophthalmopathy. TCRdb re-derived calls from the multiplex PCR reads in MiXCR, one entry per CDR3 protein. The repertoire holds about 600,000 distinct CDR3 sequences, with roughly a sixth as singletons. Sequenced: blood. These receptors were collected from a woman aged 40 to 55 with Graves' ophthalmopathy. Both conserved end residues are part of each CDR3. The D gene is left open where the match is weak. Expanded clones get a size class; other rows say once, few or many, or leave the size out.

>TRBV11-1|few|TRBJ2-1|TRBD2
TGTGCCAGCAGCTTGGCCGGACTAGCGGGGAATAATGAGCAGTTCTTC
CASSLAGLAGNNEQFF
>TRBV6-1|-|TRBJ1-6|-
TGTGCCAGCAGTGATGGACAGCTTCCTAATTCACCCCTCCACTTT
CASSDGQLPNSPLHF
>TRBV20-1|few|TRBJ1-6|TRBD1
TGCAGTGCTCGTACGACAGGGGGAAATTCACCCCTCCACTTT
CSARTTGGNSPLHF
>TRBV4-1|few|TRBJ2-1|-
TGCGCCAGCAGCCAAGGAGTAGGATTGAGTGAGCAGTTCTTC
CASSQGVGLSEQFF
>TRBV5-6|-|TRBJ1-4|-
TGTGCCAGCAGGGGGGCGCCTAATGAAAAACTGTTTTTT
CASRGAPNEKLFF
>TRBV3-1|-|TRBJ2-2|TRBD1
TGTGCCAGCAGCCAAGAAACAGGGGACAGGGAGCTGTTTTTT
CASSQETGDRELFF
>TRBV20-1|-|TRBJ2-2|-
TGCAGTGCTAGAGTAGGGGTTAACACCGGGGAGCTGTTTTTT
CSARVGVNTGELFF
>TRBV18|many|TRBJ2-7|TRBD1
TGTGCCAGCAGGACAGGGGACTTTTACGAGCAGTACTTC
CASRTGDFYEQYF
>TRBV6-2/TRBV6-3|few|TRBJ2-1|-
TGTGCCAGCAGGGGGGTGTGGGTACCCTCCTACAATGAGCAGTCCTTC
CASRGVWVPSYNEQSF
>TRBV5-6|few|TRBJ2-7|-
TGTGCCAGCAGCTTGTTAGGATCCTCCGAGCAGTACTTC
CASSLLGSSEQYF
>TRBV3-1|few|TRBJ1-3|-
TGTGCCAGCAGCGCTTCCGGCAGCTGGAACACCATATATTTT
CASSASGSWNTIYF
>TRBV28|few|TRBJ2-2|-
TGTGCCAGCAGTTCACCGGGACCCGGTTCCGGGGAGCTGTTTTTT
CASSSPGPGSGELFF